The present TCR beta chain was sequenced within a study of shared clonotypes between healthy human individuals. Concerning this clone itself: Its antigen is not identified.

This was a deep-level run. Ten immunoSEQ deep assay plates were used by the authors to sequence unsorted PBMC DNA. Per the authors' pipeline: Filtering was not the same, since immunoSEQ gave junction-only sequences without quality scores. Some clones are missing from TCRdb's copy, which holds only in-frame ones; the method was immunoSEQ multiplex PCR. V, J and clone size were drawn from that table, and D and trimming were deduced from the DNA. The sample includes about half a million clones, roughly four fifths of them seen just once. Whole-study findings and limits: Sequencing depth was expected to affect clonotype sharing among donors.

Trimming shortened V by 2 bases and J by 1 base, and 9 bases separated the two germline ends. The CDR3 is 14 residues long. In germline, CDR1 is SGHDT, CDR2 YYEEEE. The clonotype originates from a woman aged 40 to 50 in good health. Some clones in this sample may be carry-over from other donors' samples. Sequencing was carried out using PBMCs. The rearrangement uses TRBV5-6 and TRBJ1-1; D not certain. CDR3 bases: TGTGCCAGCAGCTTCGGACTCACGAACACTGAAGCTTTCTTT. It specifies CASSFGLTNTEAFF. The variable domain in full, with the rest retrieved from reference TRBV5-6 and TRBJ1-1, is DAGVTQSPTHLIKTRGQQVTLRCSPKSGHDTVSWYQQALGQGPQFIFQYYEEEERQRGNFPDRFSGHQFPNYSSELNVNALLLGDSALYLCASSFGLTNTEAFFGQGTRLTVV.